Reported below is one T cell receptor (beta chain). From germline, CDR1 is WSHSY and CDR2 SAAADI. The CDR3 is 15 amino acids. Trimming pared 2 bases from V and 8 bases from J, leaving 16 bases between. The entry originates in a study of blood T cell repertoires in COVID-19. Using immunoSEQ multiplex PCR, the repertoire was profiled, and TCRdb retains in-frame clones only, with some absent. The repertoire holds 300,000 to 400,000 clones, with around 89% as singletons. J is TRBJ2-1 and V is TRBV10-2, with D possibly matching TRBD1 (5 bases). The sample comprised PBMCs or T cells enriched from blood (not recorded which). The source is a woman in her 30s with acute COVID-19. CDR3 protein: CASSERGLGSDEQFF. CDR3 bases: TGCGCCAGCAGTGAGAGGGGATTGGGTTCAGATGAGCAGTTCTTC.